The 26 T cell receptor beta chains in this list originate from one sample, sequenced in a study of glioma-infiltrating T cells after dendritic cell vaccination (dated by TCRdb to 2016 to 2017). This sample's time point label indicates: after dendritic cell vaccination, including at tumor progression/relapse. Library prep was done by the immunoSEQ multiplex PCR assay. Imported from immuneACCESS, the table was reduced by TCRdb to in-frame sequences with V and J called. These copies leave out some clones; in studies compared against another copy, an unresolved V gene accounts for under half, and the cause of the remainder is not known. This sample is represented by about 94,000 clones; 65% to 85% of them were singletons. 5.4% of the sample comes from the top ten. Source: blood, taken after dendritic cell vaccination. The receptors stem from a human donor with glioblastoma.

A few counts support this clone. The chain has TRBV28 and TRBJ2-7, with unresolved D. Per the germline V gene, CDR1 is MDHEN and CDR2 is SYDVKM. The CDR3 spans 15 residues. The V end was cut by 2 bases, the J end by 0 bases, with 11 bases between. The CDR3 loop is CASSLPPTSSYEQYF. CDR3 bases: TGTGCCAGCAGTTTACCACCAACGAGCTCCTACGAGCAGTACTTC.

The sample holds a few counts of this clone. The chain couples TRBV29-1 to TRBJ2-3, with D perhaps matching TRBD2 (5 bases). The CDR3 consists of 14 residues. The germline V and J ends were trimmed by 5 bases and 3 bases, with 15 bases remaining between them. The V gene's germline CDR1 is SQVTM and CDR2 ANQGSEA. Here the CDR3 DNA reads TGCAGCGTTAGGGTGGACGGAGGAACAGATACGCAGTATTTT. Amino acids: CSVRVDGGTDTQYF.

The CDR3 DNA reads TGTGCCAGCAGTTTATTCCCTTCTGGGGGGGTAGCCAAAAACATTCAGTACTTC. Residues: CASSLFPSGGVAKNIQYF. This sequence joins TRBV28 and TRBJ2-4, with TRBD2 matching 7 bases. V shed 1 base and J 0 bases; nucleotides not matched to a gene: 9. CDR3 length equals 18 residues. The germline V gene has CDR1 MDHEN and CDR2 SYDVKM.

With regard to this clone: The junction differs from germline at one of its ends, possibly a read error. The rearrangement joins TRBV7-7 to TRBJ2-5; D gene unclear. The germline V gene has CDR1 SSHAT and CDR2 FNYEAQ (reference sequence). The CDR3 extends over 14 amino acids. The CDR3 DNA sequence: TGTGCTAGCAGCTCCTTTGGTGGGCCTGAGACCCAGTACTTC. Amino acid sequence: CASSSFGGPETQYF.

The chain carries TRBV5-1 and TRBJ2-1; D may be TRBD2 (6 bases). Germline lookup yields CDR1 SGHRS and CDR2 YFSETQ. The CDR3 is 14 residues long. V gave up 6 bases and J gave up 3 bases, with 13 bases separating them. The CDR3 coding sequence is TGCGCCAGCACTCTCGGGAGAAGCTACAATGAGCAGTTCTTC. It codes for CASTLGRSYNEQFF.

V and J are TRBV18 and TRBJ1-1; tentatively, D is TRBD1 (5 bases). Trimming took 2 bases from V and 8 from J, leaving 12 bases between them. The germline CDR1 and CDR2 sequences are KGHSH and LQKENI. The CDR3 loop spans 13 amino acids. The CDR3 spells CASSPNSGQEAFF. In nucleotides, the CDR3 is TGTGCCAGCTCACCAAATTCCGGACAAGAAGCTTTCTTT.

The genes are TRBV19 and TRBJ2-7; D is unresolved. The CDR3 consists of 14 residues. CDR1 is LNHDA, CDR2 SQIVND, per germline (reference sequence). Trimming shortened V by 1 base and J by 0 bases, and 7 bases separated the two germline ends. The CDR3 sequence is CASSIVPSSYEQYF. The CDR3 nucleotides read TGTGCCAGTAGTATAGTCCCCTCCTCCTACGAGCAGTACTTC.

The chain carries TRBV19 and TRBJ2-2; tentative D call: TRBD1 (6 bases). Trimming removed 3 bases at V and 4 bases at J, with 18 bases between. In germline, CDR1 is LNHDA, CDR2 SQIVND (reference sequence). CDR3 length: 17 amino acids. The CDR3 region is CASSMFFGQWGTGELFF. The CDR3 DNA follows: TGTGCCAGTAGTATGTTTTTCGGACAGTGGGGCACCGGGGAGCTGTTTTTT.

The rearrangement joins TRBV7-9 to TRBJ2-3; possible D gene TRBD2, 6 bases. The germline V and J ends were trimmed by 3 bases and 0 bases, with 19 bases remaining between them. Germline V CDR1 and CDR2: SEHNR, FQNEAQ (reference sequence). This CDR3 has 18 amino acids. The CDR3 sequence is CASSFWGPQRGSTDTQYF. Written as DNA, the CDR3 is TGTGCCAGCAGCTTTTGGGGCCCACAACGGGGGAGCACAGATACGCAGTATTTT.

V is TRBV28 and J is TRBJ1-5; maybe TRBD1 (5 bases). Looked up from germline, CDR1 is MDHEN and CDR2 is SYDVKM. V was cut by 3 bases and J by 7 bases, with 10 bases left in between. This CDR3 region has 13 residues. For the CDR3, the DNA is TGTGCCAGCAGTTTTCAGGGTGGACAGCCCCAGCATTTT. Protein sequence: CASSFQGGQPQHF.

The rearrangement uses TRBV29-1 and TRBJ2-5; 11 bases are shared with TRBD1. The germline gives CDR1 SQVTM, CDR2 ANQGSEA. The CDR3 totals 15 residues. V gave up 6 bases and J gave up 0 bases; unmatched junction bases: 6. The CDR3 sequence: CSVGTGGAYQETQYF. The CDR3 bases are TGCAGCGTCGGGACAGGGGGAGCGTACCAAGAGACCCAGTACTTC.

This clone was recorded once. This chain links TRBV19 with TRBJ1-1; TRBD1 agrees at 9 bases. The CDR3 runs 15 residues. After removal of 5 bases from V and 4 bases from J, the junction contained 8 bases not matched to a gene. Germline V gene sequence: CDR1 LNHDA, CDR2 SQIVND (reference sequence). The CDR3 bases are TGTGCCAGTAGTCCCCGGAGGGGACAGGGCACTGAAGCTTTCTTT. This translates into CASSPRRGQGTEAFF.

This rearrangement joins TRBV25-1 to TRBJ1-2, with a possible D match to TRBD1 (6 bases). The CDR3 sequence is 13 residues long. Trimming removed 6 bases from V and 4 bases from J, with 12 bases in between. Germline V gene sequence: CDR1 MGHDK, CDR2 SYGVNS. The CDR3 DNA follows: TGTGCCAGCAGGGAGGCAGGGGTCTATGGCTACACCTTC. This translates into CASREAGVYGYTF.

The rearrangement uses TRBV4-1 and TRBJ1-2; 7 bases match TRBD1. This CDR3 is built from 15 residues. Looked up from germline, CDR1 is MGHRA and CDR2 is YSYEKL. J gave up 8 bases and V 4 bases, and 13 bases lay outside the gene matches. CDR3 in DNA: TGCGCCAGCAGCCCACCACTGACAGGGAGTGGAGGCTACACCTTC. Translating gives CASSPPLTGSGGYTF.

The chain has TRBV4-1 and TRBJ1-5; possible D gene TRBD1, 6 bases. The CDR3 extends over 14 amino acids. Germline values: CDR1 MGHRA, CDR2 YSYEKL. Trimming took off 1 base at V and 7 bases at J, with 11 bases between the two ends. The CDR3 DNA reads TGCGCCAGCAGCCAAGGAGGGGGGGGCCAGCCCCAGCATTTT. This codes for CASSQGGGGQPQHF.

The chain joins TRBV5-6 to TRBJ2-1; 14 positions agree with TRBD2. Per germline, CDR1 SGHDT and CDR2 YYEEEE. CDR3 size: 15 residues. With V trimmed by 2 bases and J by 14 bases, 9 bases remained unmatched. CDR3 sequence: CASSLRLAGGTVEFF. In nucleotides, the CDR3 is TGTGCCAGCAGCTTACGACTAGCGGGGGGGACGGTGGAGTTCTTC. The full variable domain, rest sourced from reference TRBV5-6 and TRBJ2-1, is DAGVTQSPTHLIKTRGQQVTLRCSPKSGHDTVSWYQQALGQGPQFIFQYYEEEERQRGNFPDRFSGHQFPNYSSELNVNALLLGDSALYLCASSLRLAGGTVEFFGPGTRLTVL.

V gene TRBV30 combines with J gene TRBJ1-2; D is undetermined. Germline V gives CDR1 GTSNPN, CDR2 SVGIG (reference sequence). Trimming shortened V by 6 bases and J by 7 bases, and 18 bases separated the two germline ends. The CDR3 consists of 13 residues. The CDR3: CACTPGGPSGYTF. CDR3 nucleotides: TGTGCCTGTACGCCCGGAGGTCCCTCTGGCTACACCTTC. The full variable domain, with the rest looked up from reference TRBV30 and TRBJ1-2, is SQTIHQWPATLVQPVGSPLSLECTVEGTSNPNLYWYRQAAGRGLQLLFYSVGIGQISSEVPQNLSASRPQDRQFILSSKKLLLSDSGFYLCACTPGGPSGYTFGSGTRLTVV.

The V call is TRBV5-1, the J call TRBJ2-5; 7 bases align to TRBD2. Germline CDR1 SGHRS, CDR2 YFSETQ. This CDR3 contains 15 residues. J gave up 1 base and V 4 bases, and 7 bases lay outside the gene matches. For the CDR3, the DNA is TGCGCCAGCAGCCCAGCGGGGCTTGTCCAAGAGACCCAGTACTTC. As protein: CASSPAGLVQETQYF.

The chain combines TRBV27 with TRBJ2-7; TRBD1 is a possible D gene (5 bases). V was trimmed by 5 bases and J by 5 bases, leaving 25 bases between them. This CDR3 has 17 residues. In germline, CDR1 is MNHEY, CDR2 SMNVEV (reference sequence). In nucleotides, the CDR3 is TGTGCCAGCAGTCCTCTCTCCCGGCGTGGGGCGATGGACGAGCAGTACTTC. This translates into CASSPLSRRGAMDEQYF.

The V gene is TRBV2, the J gene TRBJ1-2; D possibly corresponds to TRBD1 (5 bases). The CDR3 has 14 residues. Between the trimmed V and J ends, which lost 3 bases and 7 bases, there was a span of 15 bases. Per germline, CDR1 SNHLY and CDR2 FYNNEI. The CDR3: CASSDRVPYSGYTF. DNA of the CDR3: TGTGCCAGCAGTGACAGGGTTCCTTACTCTGGCTACACCTTC.

The V and J genes are TRBV7-3 and TRBJ2-2; the match to TRBD2 covers 8 bases. V trimming: 8 bases; J trimming: 7 bases; junction bases outside the gene matches: 9. CDR1 is SGHTA, CDR2 FQGTGA, per germline. The CDR3 extends over 14 amino acids. The CDR3 DNA reads as TGTGCCAGCTCCCGTAGCGGGATGAGCGGGGAGCTGTTTTTT. The encoded protein is CASSRSGMSGELFF.

The rearrangement uses TRBV5-1 and TRBJ1-1; D might be TRBD1 (5 bases). Germline CDR1 reads SGHRS; CDR2 reads YFSETQ. This CDR3 spans 13 amino acids. V was clipped by 0 bases and J by 11 bases, with 14 bases between them. CDR3 bases: TGCGCCAGCAGCTTGGGGGGGGAACCTAGGGCTTTCTTT. It encodes CASSLGGEPRAFF.

V is TRBV19 and J is TRBJ1-2; D unclear. Germline-derived CDR1 and CDR2 are LNHDA and SQIVND (reference sequence). The CDR3 length is 15 residues. Trimming pared 7 bases from V and 1 base from J, leaving 16 bases between. Written as DNA, the CDR3 is TGTGCCAGTAAGGGTCAAACGCGGGGTAACTATGGCTACACCTTC. Amino acids: CASKGQTRGNYGYTF.

This sequence joins TRBV6-5 and TRBJ2-3; D is undetermined. Trimming removed 5 bases from V and 1 base from J, with 13 bases in between. The germline CDR1 and CDR2 sequences are MNHEY and SVGAGI. CDR3 length equals 15 residues. The CDR3 DNA follows: TGTGCCAGCAGTAGCCCCAAGAGCCGCACAGATACGCAGTATTTT. Its translation: CASSSPKSRTDTQYF.

The chain links TRBV30 to TRBJ1-1; no clear D gene. Trimming left V 1 base short and J 6 bases short, with 18 bases between. The germline CDR1 and CDR2 sequences are GTSNPN and SVGIG (reference sequence). There are 15 residues in the CDR3. CDR3 sequence: CAWSGSEGRGSEAFF. The CDR3 DNA is TGTGCCTGGAGTGGTTCGGAGGGCAGAGGGTCTGAAGCTTTCTTT.

The chain is built from TRBV5-1 and TRBJ1-1, with D maybe TRBD1 (5 bases). Trimming left V 0 bases short and J 5 bases short, with 11 bases between. The CDR3 is made up of 14 amino acids. Germline loops: CDR1 SGHRS, CDR2 YFSETQ. The CDR3 loop reads CASSLAAGQTEAFF. CDR3 in DNA: TGCGCCAGCAGCTTGGCGGCAGGGCAGACTGAAGCTTTCTTT.